Listed below are T cell receptor beta chains from one sample, sequenced in a study of blood T cells in healthy people across ages. TCRdb ran MiXCR on the 5' RACE reads and lists one entry per CDR3 protein. This sample has hundreds of thousands of distinct CDR3 sequences, with 20% to 30% found just once. These same data were also listed under a study on T cells of mothers and their children.

Sequenced material: blood. These receptors were obtained from a boy between 10 and 17 years old in good health. CDR3s include the opening cysteine and the closing phenylalanine or tryptophan. The order of the fields is clone size, D gene, V gene, J gene, CDR3 protein, CDR3 DNA. A D gene is named only where the DNA matches it firmly. A row's size may be missing; if present it is once, few, many or a size class.

>few|-|TRBV7-9|TRBJ1-1
CASSPIADYTEAFF
TGTGCCAGCAGCCCCATAGCAGACTACACTGAAGCTTTCTTT
>-|-|TRBV7-2|TRBJ2-2
CASSPQRNTGELFF
TGTGCCAGCAGTCCACAGAGGAACACCGGGGAGCTGTTTTTT
>-|-|TRBV20-1|TRBJ1-1
CSAQATEAFF
TGCAGTGCTCAGGCGACTGAAGCTTTCTTT
>few|TRBD2|TRBV7-9|TRBJ2-7
CASSSGLASGRNYEQYF
TGTGCCAGCAGCTCGGGACTGGCTAGCGGGAGGAATTACGAGCAGTACTTC
>few|-|TRBV2|TRBJ2-2
CASSDTGQNTGELFF
TGTGCCAGCAGTGACACGGGCCAGAACACCGGGGAGCTGTTTTTT
>few|TRBD2|TRBV11-2|TRBJ2-3
CASSLGGWTSGDYTQYF
TGTGCCAGCAGCTTAGGAGGGTGGACTAGCGGTGATTATACGCAGTATTTT
>few|-|TRBV28|TRBJ2-4
CASSLPSISKNIQYF
TGTGCCAGCAGTTTACCATCCATCTCCAAAAACATTCAGTACTTC
>few|-|TRBV21-1|TRBJ2-5
CASSKEAPEGETQYF
TGTGCCAGCAGCAAGGAAGCGCCCGAGGGAGAGACCCAGTACTTC
>-|-|TRBV12-3/TRBV12-4|TRBJ1-1
CASAFDRGVWTEAFF
TGTGCCAGCGCGTTCGACCGCGGGGTATGGACTGAAGCTTTCTTT
>-|TRBD2|TRBV12-3/TRBV12-4|TRBJ2-3
CASSWTSGGQGDTQYF
TGTGCCAGCAGTTGGACTAGCGGGGGGCAGGGAGATACGCAGTATTTT
>-|TRBD1|TRBV12-3/TRBV12-4|TRBJ2-5
CASRWGTGGETQYF
TGTGCCAGCAGATGGGGGACAGGCGGGGAGACCCAGTACTTC
>few|-|TRBV29-1|TRBJ2-3
CSVPLVRTSTDTQYF
TGCAGCGTCCCACTGGTGCGGACTAGCACAGATACGCAGTATTTT
>many|TRBD2|TRBV12-3/TRBV12-4|TRBJ2-5
CASSSGTSGQETQYF
TGTGCCAGCAGTTCCGGGACTAGCGGGCAAGAGACCCAGTACTTC
>-|-|TRBV11-2|TRBJ2-7
CASSLESQVFYEQYF
TGTGCCAGCAGCTTAGAGAGTCAGGTTTTCTACGAGCAGTACTTC
>-|-|TRBV4-1|TRBJ2-7
CASSQERGLEQYF
TGCGCCAGCAGCCAAGAAAGAGGGCTTGAGCAGTACTTC
>-|TRBD2|TRBV29-1|TRBJ2-7
CSVEWAGGTYEQYF
TGCAGCGTTGAGTGGGCGGGGGGCACCTACGAGCAGTACTTC